This passage covers 15 T cell receptor beta chains from one sample sequenced in a study of T cell repertoires in cytomegalovirus infection. MiXCR was run by TCRdb on the reads, yielding one entry per CDR3 protein. Here the sample spans hundreds of thousands of distinct CDR3 sequences, roughly 26% being singletons. The sample consisted of CD8+ T cells from PBMCs. The receptors here all came from a human donor in good health (CMV status not recorded). Some clones in this sample may be carry-over from other donors' samples.

This clonotype was found many times. V and J are TRBV7-9 and TRBJ2-7; TRBD1 matches at 7 bases. The germline CDR1 and CDR2 sequences are SEHNR and FQNEAQ (reference sequence). The CDR3 extends over 15 amino acids. The junction had 12 bases not matched to a gene; V was cut back by 5 bases and J by 5 bases. The CDR3 here is CASSPLEGAPHEQYF. The DNA for the CDR3 is TGTGCCAGCAGCCCCTTAGAGGGGGCGCCCCACGAGCAGTACTTC.

The J gene is TRBJ2-2, the V gene TRBV2, with 11 bases lining up with TRBD2. CDR3 length: 15 amino acids. CDR1 is SNHLY and CDR2 is FYNNEI in the germline V gene. Trimming took 10 bases from V and 5 from J; bases not matched to a gene: 9. The chain's CDR3 is CATRRLAGTTGELFF. CDR3 DNA sequence: TGTGCCACCCGCAGACTAGCGGGGACGACCGGGGAGCTGTTTTTT.

This clonotype was seen ten or more times. The chain uses TRBV7-9 and TRBJ1-2; D is undetermined. Trimming shortened V by 2 bases and J by 8 bases, and 30 bases separated the two germline ends. CDR3 length: 19 amino acids. The germline V gene encodes CDR1 SEHNR and CDR2 FQNEAQ (reference sequence). DNA of the CDR3: TGTGCCAGCAGCTTAACGGGCAACTTGTATGGCCGCTCGATGGGAGGCTACACCTTC. It is translated as CASSLTGNLYGRSMGGYTF.

This clonotype appeared a few times. The chain is built from TRBV29-1 and TRBJ1-1; 8 nucleotides line up with TRBD1. With 4 bases clipped from V and 1 base from J, the junction kept 11 bases outside the gene matches. The CDR3 sequence is 16 residues long. The germline V gene encodes CDR1 SQVTM and CDR2 ANQGSEA. DNA for the CDR3: TGCAGCGTTGTAGGACAGGGAGAAACCGAGAACACTGAAGCTTTCTTT. Its translation is CSVVGQGETENTEAFF.

At least ten counts were recorded for this clonotype. DNA for the CDR3: TGTGCCAGCAGCCCTTTGGGGGGGTTTAACAATGAGCAGTTCTTC. Protein: CASSPLGGFNNEQFF. V and J are TRBV7-8 and TRBJ2-1; 7 bases are shared with TRBD2. The CDR3 consists of 15 residues. The V gene end was trimmed by 5 bases and the J gene end by 5 bases; junction bases not matched to a gene: 9. Germline V gene data show CDR1 as SGHVS and CDR2 as FQNEAQ.

Of note for this clonotype: A read error may produce the germline difference seen at one junction end. The chain links TRBV4-1 to TRBJ2-2, with D perhaps given as TRBD1 or TRBD2 (6 bases each). Germline loops: CDR1 MGHRA, CDR2 YSYEKL. CDR3 length equals 16 residues. DNA for the CDR3: TGCGCCAGCAACCAAGTATGGGCAGGGGAGGACGGGGAGCTGTTTTTT. It specifies CASNQVWAGEDGELFF.

This clonotype turned up a few times. The V and J genes are TRBV20-1 and TRBJ1-2; a possible D gene is TRBD1 (6 bases). CDR1 and CDR2 (germline): DFQATT, SNEGSKA (reference sequence). V shed 5 bases and J shed 6 bases, with 25 bases lying between them. The CDR3 totals 16 residues. The CDR3 DNA is TGCAGTGCTGCCCAGACAGTCCAGGGGCTCATCAATGGCTACACCTTC. Encoded protein: CSAAQTVQGLINGYTF.

The table lists this clonotype with many counts. This chain connects TRBV7-6 to TRBJ2-1, with 10 nucleotides matching TRBD2. The germline CDR1 and CDR2 sequences are SGHVS and FNYEAQ. The junction had 6 bases not matched to a gene; V was cut back by 1 base and J by 3 bases. This CDR3 is built from 17 residues. CDR3 amino acids: CASSLESGGAIYNEQFF. CDR3 sequence (DNA): TGTGCCAGCAGCTTAGAAAGCGGGGGGGCTATCTACAATGAGCAGTTCTTC.

Many counts were recorded for this clonotype. V gene TRBV7-8 combines with J gene TRBJ2-1, with 10 bases aligning to TRBD2. Germline CDR1 and CDR2: SGHVS and FQNEAQ. V was pared by 1 base and J by 4 bases, with 7 bases of the junction left unmatched. The CDR3 is 17 residues long. The CDR3 is CASSLEASGGPYNEQFF. Here the CDR3 DNA reads TGTGCCAGCAGCTTAGAGGCTAGCGGGGGACCTTACAATGAGCAGTTCTTC.

This clonotype occurred many times. This chain connects TRBV7-2 to TRBJ2-1; D perhaps matches TRBD2 (6 bases). Germline V gene data show CDR1 as SGHTA and CDR2 as FQGNSA. V lost 2 bases to trimming and J lost 2 bases, with 13 bases between them. CDR3 length: 16 amino acids. The CDR3 region is CASSLRLGGPYNEQFF. As DNA, the CDR3 is TGTGCCAGCAGCTTAAGACTAGGCGGTCCCTACAATGAGCAGTTCTTC.

There are a few counts of this clonotype. V is TRBV4-3 and J is TRBJ2-3; D call uncertain. The V end was cut by 4 bases, the J end by 4 bases, with 12 bases between. CDR1 is LGHNA, CDR2 YSLEER, per germline. The CDR3 is made up of 14 amino acids. The CDR3 region has the DNA TGCGCCAGCAGCCCATTGAGTGGGGCAGATACGCAGTATTTT. Encoded protein: CASSPLSGADTQYF.

The CDR3 sequence is CASSQRNMNTEAFF. The CDR3 bases are TGCGCCAGCAGCCAACGGAATATGAACACTGAAGCTTTCTTT. The rearrangement joins TRBV5-1 to TRBJ1-1, with D hard to call. The germline CDR1 and CDR2 sequences are SGHRS and YFSETQ. This CDR3 contains 14 residues. With 4 bases removed from V and 0 bases from J, the gap between germline ends came to 10 bases. Filled out from reference TRBV5-1 and TRBJ1-1, the complete variable domain reads KAGVTQTPRYLIKTRGQQVTLSCSPISGHRSVSWYQQTPGQGLQFLFEYFSETQRNKGNFPGRFSGRQFSNSRSEMNVSTLELGDSALYLCASSQRNMNTEAFFGQGTRLTVV.

The CDR3 bases are TGTGCCAGCAGGGGGGGGGCCCCGCAAGAGACCCAGTACTTC. Its protein product is CASRGGAPQETQYF. The chain joins TRBV5-5 to TRBJ2-5, with D maybe TRBD2 (7 bases). Trimming removed 5 bases from V and 2 bases from J, with 13 bases in between. Germline values: CDR1 SGHKS, CDR2 YYEKEE (reference sequence). CDR3 length equals 14 residues.

This clonotype has a handful of counts. J is TRBJ2-6 and V is TRBV6-2 or TRBV6-3; 8 bases map to TRBD1. The J segment lost 0 bases and the V segment lost 2 bases, leaving 6 bases of the junction unmatched. Germline assignment: CDR1 MNHEY and CDR2 SVGEGT. The length of the CDR3 is 18 residues. This chain's CDR3 is CASSYGQGWRSGANVLTF. DNA for the CDR3: TGTGCCAGCAGTTACGGACAGGGATGGCGCTCTGGGGCCAACGTCCTGACTTTC.

There are a few counts of this clonotype. This chain connects TRBV29-1 to TRBJ2-5, with D maybe TRBD2 (6 bases). V lost 6 bases and J 7 bases, leaving 9 bases between the germline ends. Germline-derived CDR1 and CDR2 are SQVTM and ANQGSEA. This CDR3 contains 10 residues. The CDR3 sequence is CSVQAGTQYF. The CDR3 DNA reads TGCAGCGTCCAAGCGGGGACCCAGTACTTC.